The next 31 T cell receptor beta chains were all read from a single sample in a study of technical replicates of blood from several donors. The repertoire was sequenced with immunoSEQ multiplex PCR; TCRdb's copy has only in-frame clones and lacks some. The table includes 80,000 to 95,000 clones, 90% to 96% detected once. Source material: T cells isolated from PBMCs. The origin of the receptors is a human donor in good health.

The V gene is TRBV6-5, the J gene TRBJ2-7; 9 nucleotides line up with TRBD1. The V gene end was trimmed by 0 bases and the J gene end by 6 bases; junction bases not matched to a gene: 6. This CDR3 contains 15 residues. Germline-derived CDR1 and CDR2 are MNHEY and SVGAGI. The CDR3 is CASSYSTGGMSEQYF. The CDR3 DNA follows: TGTGCCAGCAGTTACTCGACAGGGGGTATGAGCGAGCAGTACTTC.

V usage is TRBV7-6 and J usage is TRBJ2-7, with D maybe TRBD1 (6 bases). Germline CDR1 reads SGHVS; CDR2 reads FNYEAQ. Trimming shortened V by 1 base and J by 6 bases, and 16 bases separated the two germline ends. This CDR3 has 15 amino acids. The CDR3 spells CASSLGLTGSSEQYF. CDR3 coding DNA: TGTGCCAGCAGCTTAGGTCTAACAGGGTCGAGCGAGCAGTACTTC.

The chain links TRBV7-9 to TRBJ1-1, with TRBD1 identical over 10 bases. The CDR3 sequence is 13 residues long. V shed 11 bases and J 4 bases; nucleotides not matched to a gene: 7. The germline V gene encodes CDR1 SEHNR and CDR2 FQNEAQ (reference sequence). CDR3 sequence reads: CAGRTGGSTEAFF. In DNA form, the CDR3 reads TGTGCCGGACGGACAGGGGGAAGCACTGAAGCTTTCTTT.

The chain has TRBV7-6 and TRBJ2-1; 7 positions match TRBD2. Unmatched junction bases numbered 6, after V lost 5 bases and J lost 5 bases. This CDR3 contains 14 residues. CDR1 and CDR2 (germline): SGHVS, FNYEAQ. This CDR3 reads CASSITGTNNEQFF. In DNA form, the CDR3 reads TGTGCCAGCAGCATAACCGGGACTAACAATGAGCAGTTCTTC.

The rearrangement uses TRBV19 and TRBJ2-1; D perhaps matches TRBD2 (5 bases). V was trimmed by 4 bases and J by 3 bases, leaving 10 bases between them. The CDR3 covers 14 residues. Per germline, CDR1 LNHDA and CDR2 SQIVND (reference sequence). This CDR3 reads CASSTSLGYNEQFF. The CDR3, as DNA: TGTGCCAGTAGTACTTCACTAGGCTACAATGAGCAGTTCTTC.

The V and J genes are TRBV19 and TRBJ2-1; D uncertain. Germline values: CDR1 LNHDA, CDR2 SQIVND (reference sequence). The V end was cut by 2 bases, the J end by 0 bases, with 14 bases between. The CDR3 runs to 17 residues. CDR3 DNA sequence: TGTGCCAGTAGTATACTTTACGCGGCTAGCTCCTACAATGAGCAGTTCTTC. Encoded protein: CASSILYAASSYNEQFF.

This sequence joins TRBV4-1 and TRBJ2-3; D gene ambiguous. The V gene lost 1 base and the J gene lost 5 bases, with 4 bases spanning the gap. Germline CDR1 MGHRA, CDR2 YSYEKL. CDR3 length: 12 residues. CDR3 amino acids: CASSQVRDTQYF. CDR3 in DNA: TGCGCCAGCAGCCAAGTGAGAGATACGCAGTATTTT.

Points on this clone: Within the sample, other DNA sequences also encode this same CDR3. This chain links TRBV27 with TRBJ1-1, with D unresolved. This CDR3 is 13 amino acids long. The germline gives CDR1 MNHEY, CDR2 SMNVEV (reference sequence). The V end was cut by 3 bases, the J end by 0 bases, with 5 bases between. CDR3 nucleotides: TGTGCCAGCAGTTTGGCCCTGAACACTGAAGCTTTCTTT. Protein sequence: CASSLALNTEAFF.

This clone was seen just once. The DNA of the CDR3 is TGTGCCTGTGACAGTCACTATGGCTACACCTTC. Its translation is CACDSHYGYTF. The chain carries TRBV30 and TRBJ1-2, with D possibly TRBD1 on 5 matching bases. The germline CDR1 and CDR2 sequences are GTSNPN and SVGIG (reference sequence). The CDR3 is 11 amino acids. V was pared by 6 bases and J by 3 bases, with 8 bases between.

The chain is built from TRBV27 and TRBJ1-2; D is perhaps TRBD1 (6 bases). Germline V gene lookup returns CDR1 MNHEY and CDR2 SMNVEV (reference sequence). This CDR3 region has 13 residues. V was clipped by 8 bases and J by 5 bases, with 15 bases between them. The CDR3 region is CASRPDRYYGYTF. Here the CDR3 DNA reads TGTGCCAGCCGCCCTGACAGGTATTATGGCTACACCTTC.

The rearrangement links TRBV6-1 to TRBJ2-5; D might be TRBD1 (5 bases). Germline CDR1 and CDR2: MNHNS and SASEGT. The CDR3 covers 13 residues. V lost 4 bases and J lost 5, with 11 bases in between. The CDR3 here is CASSVLSGETQYF. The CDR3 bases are TGTGCCAGCAGTGTTTTATCAGGGGAGACCCAGTACTTC.

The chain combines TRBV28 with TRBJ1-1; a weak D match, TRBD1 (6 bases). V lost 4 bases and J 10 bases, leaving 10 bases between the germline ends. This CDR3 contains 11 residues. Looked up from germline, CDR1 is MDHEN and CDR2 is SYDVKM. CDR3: CASSSRGRAFF. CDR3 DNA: TGTGCCAGCAGTTCCAGGGGAAGAGCTTTCTTT.

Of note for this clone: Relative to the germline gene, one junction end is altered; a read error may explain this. The CDR3 here is CASGEPPGGYTF. The CDR3 bases are TGTGCCAGCGGTGAACCCCCCGGGGGCTACACCTTC. This chain joins TRBV25-1 and TRBJ1-2; D is undetermined. CDR3 length: 12 amino acids. Germline V gene sequence: CDR1 MGHDK, CDR2 SYGVNS.

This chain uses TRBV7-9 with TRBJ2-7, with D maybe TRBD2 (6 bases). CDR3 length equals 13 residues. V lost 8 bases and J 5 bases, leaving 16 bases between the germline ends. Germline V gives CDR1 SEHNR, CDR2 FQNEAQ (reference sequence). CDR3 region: CASAAGNIHEQYF. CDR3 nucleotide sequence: TGTGCCAGCGCGGCGGGAAACATCCACGAGCAGTACTTC.

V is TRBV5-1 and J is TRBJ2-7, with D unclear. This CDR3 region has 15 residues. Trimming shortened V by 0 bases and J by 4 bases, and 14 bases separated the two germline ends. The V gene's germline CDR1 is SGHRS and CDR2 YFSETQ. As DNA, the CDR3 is TGCGCCAGCAGCTTGGCCTACGAACAGCCTTACGAGCAGTACTTC. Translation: CASSLAYEQPYEQYF. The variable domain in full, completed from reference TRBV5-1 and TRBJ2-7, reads KAGVTQTPRYLIKTRGQQVTLSCSPISGHRSVSWYQQTPGQGLQFLFEYFSETQRNKGNFPGRFSGRQFSNSRSEMNVSTLELGDSALYLCASSLAYEQPYEQYFGPGTRLTVT.

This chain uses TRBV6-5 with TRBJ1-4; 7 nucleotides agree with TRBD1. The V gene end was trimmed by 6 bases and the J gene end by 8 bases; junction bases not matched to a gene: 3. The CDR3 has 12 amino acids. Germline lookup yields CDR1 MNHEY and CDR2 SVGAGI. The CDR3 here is CASSSDREKLFF. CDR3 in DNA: TGTGCCAGCAGCTCGGACAGGGAAAAACTGTTTTTT.

The CDR3 region is CASSQDIREAYNEQFF. The CDR3 nucleotides are TGTGCCAGCAGCCAGGACATCAGAGAGGCCTACAATGAGCAGTTCTTC. V and J are TRBV14 and TRBJ2-1, with a weak D call TRBD1 (5 bases). This CDR3 has 16 amino acids. The germline V and J ends were trimmed by 3 bases and 2 bases, with 14 bases remaining between them. Per the germline V gene, CDR1 is SGHDN and CDR2 is FVKESK.

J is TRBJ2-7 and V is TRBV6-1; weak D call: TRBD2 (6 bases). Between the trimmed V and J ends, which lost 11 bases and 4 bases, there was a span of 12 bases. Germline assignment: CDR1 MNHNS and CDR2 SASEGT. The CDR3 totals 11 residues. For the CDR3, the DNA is TGTGCCGGGGGACTGTCTTACGAGCAGTACTTC. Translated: CAGGLSYEQYF.

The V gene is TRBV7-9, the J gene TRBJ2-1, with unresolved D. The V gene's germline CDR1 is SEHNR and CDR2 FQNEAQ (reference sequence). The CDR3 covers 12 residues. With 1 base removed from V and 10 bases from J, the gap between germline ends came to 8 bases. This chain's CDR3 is CASSLDGREQFF. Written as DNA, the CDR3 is TGTGCCAGCAGCTTAGATGGGCGCGAGCAGTTCTTC.

The CDR3 region is CASSPPFSGREGSYEQYF. CDR3 sequence (DNA): TGTGCCAGCAGCCCCCCCTTTAGCGGGAGAGAAGGATCCTACGAGCAGTACTTC. The chain couples TRBV9 to TRBJ2-7, with TRBD2 identical over 9 bases. Germline values: CDR1 SGDLS, CDR2 YYNGEE. The V gene end was trimmed by 4 bases and the J gene end by 1 base; junction bases not matched to a gene: 15. The CDR3 has 18 residues.

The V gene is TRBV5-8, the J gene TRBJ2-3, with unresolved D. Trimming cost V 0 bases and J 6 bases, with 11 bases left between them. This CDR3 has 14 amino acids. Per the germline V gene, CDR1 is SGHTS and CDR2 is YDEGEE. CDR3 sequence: CASSLDGFWDTQYF. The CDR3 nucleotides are TGTGCCAGCAGCTTGGACGGGTTCTGGGATACGCAGTATTTT.

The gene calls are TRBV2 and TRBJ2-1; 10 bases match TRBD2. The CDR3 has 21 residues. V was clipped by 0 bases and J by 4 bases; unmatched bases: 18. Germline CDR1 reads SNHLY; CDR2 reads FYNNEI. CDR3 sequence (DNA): TGTGCCAGCAGTGAAGCGCTCCGGGGATTTGATTCTAGCGGGGGATACAATGAGCAGTTCTTC. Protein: CASSEALRGFDSSGGYNEQFF.

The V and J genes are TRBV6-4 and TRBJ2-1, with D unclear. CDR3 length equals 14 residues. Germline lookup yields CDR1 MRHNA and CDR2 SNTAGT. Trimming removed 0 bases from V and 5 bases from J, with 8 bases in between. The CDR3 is CASSDSEEHNEQFF. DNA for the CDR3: TGTGCCAGCAGTGACTCCGAGGAACACAATGAGCAGTTCTTC.

CDR3 bases: TGTGCCTGGAGTGTAGGAGGAGGGAACACTGAAGCTTTCTTT. It translates to CAWSVGGGNTEAFF. This chain joins TRBV30 and TRBJ1-1; D remains unclear. V gave up 0 bases and J gave up 1 base, with 9 bases separating them. Germline V CDR1 and CDR2: GTSNPN, SVGIG (reference sequence). This CDR3 comprises 14 residues.

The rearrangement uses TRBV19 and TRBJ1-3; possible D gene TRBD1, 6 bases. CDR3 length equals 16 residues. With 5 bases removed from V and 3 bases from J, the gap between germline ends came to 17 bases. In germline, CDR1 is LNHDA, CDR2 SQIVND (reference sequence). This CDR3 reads CASSPRTETFGNTIYF. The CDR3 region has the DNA TGTGCCAGTAGTCCCCGGACAGAAACATTTGGAAACACCATATATTTT.

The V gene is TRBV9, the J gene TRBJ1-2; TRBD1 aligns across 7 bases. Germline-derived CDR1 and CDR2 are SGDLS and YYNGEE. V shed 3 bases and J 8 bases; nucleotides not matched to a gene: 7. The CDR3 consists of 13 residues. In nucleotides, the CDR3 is TGTGCCAGCAGCGCCAAGGACAGGCTGGGCTACACCTTC. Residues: CASSAKDRLGYTF.

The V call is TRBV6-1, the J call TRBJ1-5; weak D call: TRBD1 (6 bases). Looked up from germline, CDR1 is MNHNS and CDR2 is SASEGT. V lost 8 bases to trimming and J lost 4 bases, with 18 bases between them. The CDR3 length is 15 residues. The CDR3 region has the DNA TGTGCCAGCGAAGTTCCGGGACAACCAAATCAGCCCCAGCATTTT. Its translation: CASEVPGQPNQPQHF.

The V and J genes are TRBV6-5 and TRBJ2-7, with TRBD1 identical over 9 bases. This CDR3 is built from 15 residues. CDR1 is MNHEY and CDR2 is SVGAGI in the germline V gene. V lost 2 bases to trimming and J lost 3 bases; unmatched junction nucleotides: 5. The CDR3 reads CASSYTRDRVYEQYF. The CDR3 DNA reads TGTGCCAGCAGTTACACCCGGGACAGGGTCTACGAGCAGTACTTC.

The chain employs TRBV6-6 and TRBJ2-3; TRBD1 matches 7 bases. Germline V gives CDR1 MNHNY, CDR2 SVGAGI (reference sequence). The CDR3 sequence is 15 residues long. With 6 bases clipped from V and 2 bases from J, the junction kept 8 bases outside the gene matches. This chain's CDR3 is CASRWDSDNTDTQYF. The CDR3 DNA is TGTGCCAGCAGATGGGACAGCGATAACACAGATACGCAGTATTTT.

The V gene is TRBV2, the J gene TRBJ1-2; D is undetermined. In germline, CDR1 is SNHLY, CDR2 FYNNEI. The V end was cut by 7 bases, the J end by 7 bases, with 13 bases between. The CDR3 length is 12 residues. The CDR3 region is CASIKDWSGYTF. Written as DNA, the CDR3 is TGTGCCAGCATTAAGGATTGGAGTGGCTACACCTTC.

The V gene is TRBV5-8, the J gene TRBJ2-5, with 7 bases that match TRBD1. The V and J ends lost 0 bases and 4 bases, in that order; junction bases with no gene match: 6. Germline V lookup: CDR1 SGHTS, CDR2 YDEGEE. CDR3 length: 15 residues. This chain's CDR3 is CASSLGQGVGETQYF. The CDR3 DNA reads TGTGCCAGCAGCTTGGGACAGGGCGTGGGAGAGACCCAGTACTTC.